The 18 T cell receptor beta chains given below trace back to one sample, sequenced in a study of tumor and adjacent non-tumor tissue in lung cancer. The template was RNA from unsorted bulk tissue. A modified ARM-PCR protocol with three rounds of nested PCR amplified TCRbeta. TCRdb used MiXCR to reprocess the multiplex PCR reads, holding one entry per CDR3 protein. Here the sample spans roughly 66,000 distinct CDR3 sequences, roughly 73% being singletons. The sample was lung tumor tissue. The source of these receptors is a man aged 60-69 years with non-small cell lung cancer.

In regard to this clonotype: A junction end diverges from the germline sequence, so it may reflect a read error. CDR3: CASTHSEGTEVFF. The CDR3 DNA reads as TGTGCCAGCACCCATTCGGAAGGCACGGAAGTTTTCTTT. V usage is TRBV6-5 and J usage is TRBJ1-1; D is uncertain. This CDR3 is built from 13 residues. CDR1 is MNHEY, CDR2 SVGAGI, per germline.

This clonotype was picked up many times. The chain joins TRBV5-1 to TRBJ2-5; D is uncertain. The V end lost 2 bases, the J end lost 4 bases, and 15 bases lay between the germline ends. The CDR3 totals 15 residues. Germline lookup yields CDR1 SGHRS and CDR2 YFSETQ. CDR3 DNA: TGCGCCAGCAGCTTATCTGGGATGCTGGGAGAGACCCAGTACTTC. This translates into CASSLSGMLGETQYF.

Note on this clonotype: At one boundary the junction diverges from the germline segment, which might be a read error. The rearrangement links TRBV5-8 to TRBJ1-5; D may be TRBD1 (6 bases). In germline, CDR1 is SGHTS, CDR2 YDEGEE. There are 12 residues in the CDR3. CDR3 in amino acids: CASGFPGQPQDF. The CDR3 bases are TGTGCCAGTGGCTTCCCAGGACAGCCCCAGGATTTT. Full variable domain (rest looked up from reference TRBV5-8 and TRBJ1-5): EAGVTQSPTHLIKTRGQQATLRCSPISGHTSVYWYQQALGLGLQFLLWYDEGEERNRGNFPPRFSGRQFPNYSSELNVNALELEDSALYLCASGFPGQPQDFGDGTRLSIL.

This sequence joins TRBV20-1 and TRBJ2-7, with D possibly TRBD1 on 6 matching bases. Germline-derived CDR1 and CDR2 are DFQATT and SNEGSKA (reference sequence). The CDR3 loop spans 12 amino acids. The CDR3 bases are TGCAATGCGAGGGACATACCCGGCGAGCAGTACTTC. Its translation: CNARDIPGEQYF.

The chain employs TRBV29-1 and TRBJ1-1; D possibly corresponds to TRBD1 (5 bases). V lost 7 bases and J 8 bases, leaving 23 bases between the germline ends. Germline values: CDR1 SQVTM, CDR2 ANQGSEA. The CDR3 loop spans 14 amino acids. The CDR3 here is CSGVKGARGTEAFF. CDR3 in DNA: TGCAGCGGTGTGAAAGGGGCGCGGGGCACCGAAGCTTTCTTT.

The chain joins TRBV20-1 to TRBJ1-3; D is uncertain. Germline CDR1 and CDR2: DFQATT and SNEGSKA (reference sequence). This CDR3 has 12 residues. Trimming pared 1 base from V and 4 bases from J, leaving 5 bases between. The CDR3 sequence: CSARGGGNTIYF. CDR3 nucleotides: TGCAGTGCTAGAGGTGGAGGAAACACCATATATTTT.

This clonotype was detected ten times or more. The CDR3 region has the DNA TGCAGTGCGGGACTAGCGGGGACTATCGATGAGCAGTTCTTC. It is translated as CSAGLAGTIDEQFF. The chain has TRBV20-1 and TRBJ2-1, with 13 nucleotides matching TRBD2. The V gene end was trimmed by 6 bases and the J gene end by 8 bases; junction bases not matched to a gene: 7. The germline V gene encodes CDR1 DFQATT and CDR2 SNEGSKA (reference sequence). The length of the CDR3 is 14 residues.

About this clonotype: Mismatch with germline at one junction end may stem from a read error. The chain uses TRBV11-2 and TRBJ1-5; unclear D gene. CDR3 length equals 13 residues. Germline CDR1 reads SGHAT; CDR2 reads FQNNGV. CDR3 sequence (DNA): TGTGCCAACAGCTTAGATTGGGGTCAGCCCCAGCATTTT. Residues: CANSLDWGQPQHF.

On this clonotype: This may arise from a read error, as a much more abundant clone is one base away. This sequence joins TRBV7-9 and TRBJ1-1, with D possibly being TRBD1 (5 bases). Germline V gives CDR1 SEHNR, CDR2 FQNEAQ (reference sequence). The length of the CDR3 is 12 residues. The ends were cut back, 5 bases at V and 11 bases at J, with 15 bases in the middle. This CDR3 is CASSLGRESAFF. Here the CDR3 DNA reads TGTGCCAGCAGCCTCGGCAGGGAATCGGCTTTCTTT.

This clonotype showed up just a few times. V and J are TRBV6-1 and TRBJ1-5, with unresolved D. The CDR3 consists of 18 residues. The V end lost 7 bases, the J end lost 0 bases, and 22 bases lay between the germline ends. The germline CDR1 and CDR2 sequences are MNHNS and SASEGT. The CDR3 sequence: CASNDNGPYNHSNQPQHF. The CDR3 nucleotides read TGTGCCAGCAACGATAATGGACCTTATAATCATAGCAATCAGCCCCAGCATTTT.

In regard to this clonotype: The CDR3 carries no conserved terminal phenylalanine or tryptophan, so it likely arises from a read error. V is TRBV18 and J is TRBJ2-3, with D maybe TRBD2 (5 bases). The length of the CDR3 is 14 residues. Germline CDR1 reads KGHSH; CDR2 reads LQKENI. Trimming stripped 2 bases from V and 6 bases from J, with 12 bases between. CDR3: CASSPSPRRDTQYL. The CDR3 nucleotides are TGTGCCAGCTCACCATCGCCCCGGAGGGATACGCAGTATCTT.

Points on this clonotype: The junction differs from germline at one of its ends, possibly a read error. For the CDR3, the DNA is TGCAGCGTTGATCGGGACAGGCTTTCGGAGATCCAGTACTTC. Translating it yields CSVDRDRLSEIQYF. This chain uses TRBV29-1 with TRBJ2-5; 8 nucleotides line up with TRBD1. The CDR3 loop spans 14 amino acids. CDR1 is SQVTM, CDR2 ANQGSEA, per germline. The variable domain in full, completed from reference TRBV29-1 and TRBJ2-5, reads SAVISQKPSRDICQRGTSLTIQCQVDSQVTMMFWYRQQPGQSLTLIATANQGSEATYESGFVIDKFPISRPNLTFSTLTVSNMSPEDSSIYLCSVDRDRLSEIQYFGPGTRLLVL.

Worth noting for this clonotype: A clone one base away is much larger, so this may be a read error. The conserved phenylalanine or tryptophan is not found at the CDR3 terminus, so this likely reflects a read error. The gene calls are TRBV5-4 and TRBJ1-1; tentative D call: TRBD1 (5 bases). CDR1 and CDR2 (germline): SGHNT, YYREEE (reference sequence). V lost 0 bases and J lost 0, with 9 bases in between. CDR3 length equals 15 residues. The CDR3, as DNA: TGTGCCAGCAGCTTGGTGGGGGTCTTGAACACTGAAGCTTTCCTT. Translating gives CASSLVGVLNTEAFL.

The rearrangement uses TRBV9 and TRBJ2-5, with TRBD2 identical over 9 bases. Looked up from germline, CDR1 is SGDLS and CDR2 is YYNGEE. CDR3 length equals 17 residues. Unmatched junction bases numbered 11, after V lost 0 bases and J lost 5 bases. The CDR3 nucleotides are TGTGCCAGCAGCGTAGAGGCGGGAGGGCAAAATCTCGAGACCCAGTACTTC. Translation gives CASSVEAGGQNLETQYF.

In regard to this clonotype: One end of the junction is discordant with germline, which a read error may explain. This chain uses TRBV6-5 with TRBJ2-6; D could derive from TRBD1 or TRBD2 (5 bases each). CDR1 MNHEY and CDR2 SVGAGI come from the germline V gene. The CDR3 sequence is 19 residues long. The CDR3 sequence is CASRRGESGLLSGANILTF. CDR3 DNA sequence: TGTGCCAGCCGTCGGGGAGAATCTGGTCTTCTTTCTGGGGCCAACATCCTGACTTTC.

Note on this clonotype: The junction and the germline gene differ at one end; a read error may be behind it. The genes are TRBV6-5 and TRBJ2-1; no clear D gene. The CDR3 is 14 amino acids. CDR1 is MNHEY, CDR2 SVGAGI, per germline. The CDR3 DNA sequence: TGTGCCAGCAGCCACCGGCACCTCTACGATGAGCAGTTCTTC. Translated: CASSHRHLYDEQFF.

About this clonotype itself: Because it lacks the conserved phenylalanine or tryptophan at the end, this CDR3 is likely a read error. It is unclear where the CDR3 begins or ends on the DNA, so no DNA is shown, and the CDR3 is as TCRdb lists it. The chain couples TRBV20-1 to TRBJ2-5; the table calls TRBD1, which could not be checked here. The CDR3 is 14 residues long, counting both termini. Germline values: CDR1 DFQATT, CDR2 SNEGSKA (reference sequence). CDR3 sequence: CSVLGRGSWETEYI.

Points on this clonotype: The junction does not match germline at one end; this may be a read error. CDR3 in DNA: TGTACCAGCAGTACGGCTAGCTGGGGGGATCTCAATGAGCAGTTCTTC. Its translation is CTSSTASWGDLNEQFF. The chain employs TRBV28 and TRBJ2-1; D perhaps matches TRBD2 (6 bases). Germline-derived CDR1 and CDR2 are MDHEN and SYDVKM. CDR3 length: 16 amino acids. The variable domain in full, with the rest retrieved from reference TRBV28 and TRBJ2-1, is DVKVTQSSRYLVKRTGEKVFLECVQDMDHENMFWYRQDPGLGLRLIYFSYDVKMKEKGDIPEGYSVSREKKERFSLILESASTNQTSMYLCTSSTASWGDLNEQFFGPGTRLTVL.